The rows below give T cell receptor beta chains drawn from one sample of a study of OX40 agonist ivuxolimab in advanced cancers. Repertoires were generated with immunoSEQ multiplex PCR, while TCRdb's copy carries only in-frame clones and drops some. The sample lists tens of thousands of clones; roughly 89% were seen once. The material sequenced was CD4+ or CD8+ T cells sorted from blood, taken in a trial of the OX40 agonist ivuxolimab. Receptors originate from an adult with an advanced solid tumor such as melanoma, head and neck, liver or kidney cancer. The CDR3 runs from the conserved cysteine through the conserved F or W. A D gene is named only where the DNA matches it firmly. Size values are once, few and many counts, or a class for expanded clones, and some rows have none.

TRBV5-4,TRBD1,TRBJ1-6,once,CASSPDRGLVLRNSPLHF,TGTGCCAGCAGCCCGGACAGGGGGCTTGTTCTCCGGAATTCACCCCTCCACTTT
TRBV18,.,TRBJ1-2,.,CASSPLGASYNDGYTF,TGTGCCAGCTCACCATTGGGGGCTTCTTATAATGATGGCTACACCTTC
TRBV7-9,.,TRBJ1-5,.,CASSSSQSNQPQHF,TGTGCCAGCAGCTCGTCCCAGAGCAATCAGCCCCAGCATTTT
TRBV6-1,.,TRBJ2-5,.,CASREQGLETQYF,TGTGCCAGCAGGGAACAGGGATTGGAGACCCAGTACTTC
TRBV7-7,.,TRBJ2-2,.,CASSWTANTGELFF,TGTGCCAGCAGCTGGACCGCGAACACCGGGGAGCTGTTTTTT
TRBV4-3,.,TRBJ2-5,.,CASSQDVRSQETQYF,TGCGCCAGCAGCCAAGACGTCAGGAGTCAAGAGACCCAGTACTTC
TRBV29-1,.,TRBJ1-4,.,CSVERGSEKLFF,TGCAGCGTTGAAAGAGGGAGTGAAAAACTGTTTTTT
TRBV2,.,TRBJ1-6,.,CASSEQGRLSYNSPLHF,TGTGCCAGCAGTGAACAGGGCCGCCTCTCCTATAATTCACCCCTCCACTTT
TRBV11-3,.,TRBJ1-1,.,CASRLAGITEAFF,TGTGCCAGCAGGTTGGCAGGGATCACTGAAGCTTTCTTT
TRBV7-2,.,TRBJ2-5,.,CASRSRAKETQYF,TGTGCCAGCCGCTCAAGGGCAAAAGAGACCCAGTACTTC
TRBV7-2,TRBD1,TRBJ2-7,.,CASSSIPGQGHEQYF,TGTGCCAGCAGCTCCATCCCGGGACAGGGGCACGAGCAGTACTTC
TRBV28,.,TRBJ1-1,.,CASSPTRGGATEAFF,TGTGCCAGCAGTCCTACCCGCGGGGGCGCGACTGAAGCTTTCTTT
TRBV6-1,.,TRBJ2-7,.,CASSVESGTLSYEQYF,TGTGCCAGCAGTGTGGAGTCCGGGACACTCTCCTACGAGCAGTACTTC
TRBV28,.,TRBJ1-1,.,CASSRVDQNTEAFF,TGTGCCAGCAGCCGGGTGGACCAGAACACTGAAGCTTTCTTT
TRBV28,TRBD1,TRBJ2-7,.,CASSPGQGETAYEQYF,TGTGCCAGCAGTCCCGGACAGGGGGAAACGGCCTACGAGCAGTACTTC
TRBV27,.,TRBJ1-6,.,CASGIPQSFSPLHF,TGTGCCAGCGGGATACCTCAAAGTTTTTCACCCCTCCACTTT
TRBV9,.,TRBJ1-3,.,CASSVAGPKDGNTIYF,TGTGCCAGCAGCGTAGCCGGGCCGAAGGATGGAAACACCATATATTTT
TRBV7-2,.,TRBJ1-4,.,CASSPSPEGELFF,TGTGCCAGCAGCCCCAGCCCGGAGGGGGAATTGTTTTTT
TRBV7-2,TRBD2,TRBJ2-7,.,CASSLVPGLAGGEQYF,TGTGCCAGCAGCTTAGTTCCGGGACTAGCGGGGGGCGAGCAGTACTTC
TRBV7-2,TRBD2,TRBJ2-3,.,CASSRLAGSTDTQYF,TGTGCCAGCAGTAGGCTAGCGGGGAGCACAGATACGCAGTATTTT
TRBV14,.,TRBJ1-6,few,CASSQGDVRASPLHF,TGTGCCAGCAGCCAAGGGGACGTCCGTGCTTCACCCCTCCACTTT
TRBV19,.,TRBJ1-3,.,CATRKVSSGNTIYF,TGTGCCACCAGGAAGGTGAGCTCTGGAAACACCATATATTTT
TRBV19,.,TRBJ1-5,once,CASQGGSDQPQHF,TGTGCCAGTCAGGGCGGATCGGATCAGCCCCAGCATTTT
TRBV29-1,TRBD2,TRBJ2-1,.,CSVRRGTYNEQFF,TGCAGCGTTCGGCGGGGGACCTACAATGAGCAGTTCTTC
TRBV5-1,.,TRBJ2-1,.,CASSLEVNNEQFF,TGCGCCAGCAGCTTGGAGGTAAACAATGAGCAGTTCTTC
TRBV5-1,.,TRBJ2-2,.,CASSLYTGNTGELFF,TGCGCCAGCAGCTTATATACAGGAAACACCGGGGAGCTGTTTTTT
TRBV7-9,.,TRBJ1-2,.,CASSLQTNYGYTF,TGTGCCAGCAGCTTACAGACTAACTATGGCTACACCTTC
TRBV5-5,.,TRBJ1-2,few,CASSFELNYGYTF,TGTGCCAGCAGCTTCGAGTTAAACTATGGCTACACCTTC
TRBV18,.,TRBJ1-1,.,CASSQSGNGNTEAFF,TGTGCCAGCTCACAGTCAGGGAACGGGAACACTGAAGCTTTCTTT
TRBV6-1,.,TRBJ2-2,.,CASSPRGLGRGELFF,TGTGCCAGCAGTCCACGAGGCCTCGGGCGCGGGGAGCTGTTTTTT
TRBV5-1,TRBD1,TRBJ1-6,.,CASSEPGQGVTLHF,TGCGCCAGCAGCGAACCGGGACAGGGGGTCACCCTCCACTTT
TRBV7-2,.,TRBJ1-6,.,CASSLPPGAGNSPLHF,TGTGCCAGCAGCCTCCCCCCCGGGGCAGGGAATTCACCCCTCCACTTC
TRBV2,TRBD1,TRBJ2-2,.,CASSGQGRNTGELFF,TGTGCCAGCAGTGGACAGGGTCGAAACACCGGGGAGCTGTTTTTT
TRBV30,TRBD1,TRBJ1-1,.,CAWSSRGGITEAFF,TGTGCCTGGAGTTCCAGGGGGGGGATCACTGAAGCTTTCTTT
TRBV19,.,TRBJ2-2,.,CASSIPGELFF,TGTGCCAGTAGTATTCCCGGGGAGCTGTTTTTT
TRBV6-1,.,TRBJ2-1,.,CASTDSGYEQFF,TGTGCCAGCACCGACAGTGGATATGAGCAGTTCTTC
TRBV2,TRBD1,TRBJ1-1,.,CASTSPGAGGTEAFF,TGTGCCAGCACCTCCCCCGGGGCAGGGGGCACTGAAGCTTTCTTT
TRBV19,.,TRBJ1-2,.,CASSPLGQAGYTF,TGTGCCAGTAGTCCCCTGGGGCAGGCGGGCTACACCTTC
TRBV28,.,TRBJ2-7,.,CASSPLGPYEQYF,TGTGCCAGCAGCCCTCTCGGTCCCTACGAGCAGTACTTC
TRBV6-5,.,TRBJ1-2,.,CASRRDQGGGRGYTF,TGTGCCAGCAGAAGAGATCAGGGTGGGGGGCGCGGCTACACCTTC
TRBV7-2,.,TRBJ1-4,.,CASSSGRKLFF,TGTGCCAGCAGCTCTGGAAGGAAACTGTTTTTT
TRBV5-1,.,TRBJ2-1,.,CASSYGGRNEQFF,TGCGCCAGCAGCTATGGCGGCAGGAATGAGCAGTTCTTC
TRBV2,.,TRBJ2-5,.,CASSVSRREQYF,TGTGCCAGCAGTGTATCGCGGAGGGAGCAGTACTTC
TRBV27,.,TRBJ1-5,.,CASSSLGREGQPQHF,TGTGCCAGCAGTTCCCTGGGCAGGGAAGGTCAGCCCCAGCATTTT
TRBV6-5,.,TRBJ2-5,.,CASSYSGGSGWETQYF,TGTGCCAGCAGTTACTCGGGCGGCTCAGGATGGGAGACCCAGTACTTC
TRBV5-4,.,TRBJ1-4,.,CASSLWQIDNEKLFF,TGTGCCAGCAGCTTGTGGCAGATAGATAATGAAAAACTGTTTTTT
TRBV19,.,TRBJ1-4,.,CASSILRLPTNEKLFF,TGTGCCAGTAGTATTCTTCGGTTACCAACTAATGAAAAACTGTTTTTT
TRBV5-1,.,TRBJ2-3,.,CASSPIGAERTDTQYF,TGCGCCAGCAGCCCTATTGGGGCCGAACGCACAGATACGCAGTATTTT
TRBV5-3,TRBD1,TRBJ1-2,.,CARSTPRQGDYYGYTF,TGTGCCAGAAGTACCCCGAGACAGGGAGATTACTATGGCTACACCTTC
TRBV29-1,.,TRBJ1-4,few,CSVDADTSEKLFF,TGCAGCGTTGACGCAGATACGTCTGAAAAACTGTTTTTT
TRBV28,.,TRBJ1-2,.,CASRPSDLYGYTF,TGTGCCAGCAGACCCTCGGACCTTTATGGCTACACCTTC
TRBV2,.,TRBJ2-5,once,CASREQETQYF,TGTGCCAGCAGAGAGCAAGAGACCCAGTACTTC
TRBV7-2,.,TRBJ2-1,.,CASSLPTSYNEQFF,TGTGCCAGCAGCCTACCGACTAGCTACAATGAGCAGTTCTTC
TRBV2,TRBD1,TRBJ2-7,.,CASSFDRGEQYF,TGTGCCAGCAGCTTCGACAGGGGCGAGCAGTACTTC
TRBV7-9,.,TRBJ1-1,once,CASSPRQNTEAFF,TGTGCCAGCAGCCCGCGACAGAACACTGAAGCTTTCTTT
TRBV19,.,TRBJ2-1,.,CASGRYNEQFF,TGTGCCAGTGGCAGGTACAATGAGCAGTTCTTC